This TCR beta chain comes out of a study of T cell responses to AZD1222 COVID-19 vaccine (dated by TCRdb to the early 2020s). Regarding the study in general: AZD1222 recipients whose second dose came at about 4 weeks and those whose second dose came at about 12 weeks were combined into one group, since spike-specific TCR depth and breadth did not differ between the two schedules. TCR sequencing covered 230 to 250 trial participants: 200 to 210 given two doses of AZD1222 and 26 given two doses of MenACWY control vaccine. Trial participants were enrolled by age into 18-55, 56-69 and 70-plus year subgroups, with around 150, 28 and 57 TCR-sequenced participants respectively. The study at large found these results: Because no day 14 peak-response samples were available, the repertoires could be characterized only after the peak T cell response. Epitopes outside the regions mutated in the B.1.351 and B.1.1.7 variants were reportedly recognized by nearly half of the unique spike-specific TCRs. The 56-69-year group was small, and its depth increase did not reach significance, likely because of low power. Most participants were white British and females outnumbered males, and the authors suggested that clonal diversity may have been underestimated. Conclusions about previously exposed vaccinees are limited, since just a handful of AZD1222 recipients were seropositive for SARS-CoV-2 at baseline. Spike-specific TCR breadth and depth rose significantly after two AZD1222 doses compared with day 0 and with MenACWY recipients. CD4 TCRs associated with the vaccine covered the entire spike protein, and the dominant responses were in regions 160-218 and 743-854.

The CDR3 regions of human TCRbeta chains were analyzed by immunosequencing. The paper's data handling went like this. TCRs in the repertoires were compared against a reference library of SARS-CoV-2-specific TCRs that had been generated with the MIRA antigen-specificity platform. Breadth was defined as the fraction of unique TCRs that were SARS-CoV-2-associated, and depth was defined as the fraction of total T cells that were SARS-CoV-2-associated. Using the MIRA data, each spike-specific TCR was assigned both to the spike region to which the TCR was reactive and to a CD4 or CD8 class. Log10-transformed breadth and depth values were compared by one-way ANOVA with Sidak's multiple comparisons tests. TCRdb mirrors the immuneACCESS table, restricted to in-frame sequences. Some clones are absent from its copies; in checked studies, under half trace to an unresolved V gene, and the reason for the others is unknown. V, J and clone size are taken as reported in that table, and D and trimming were inferred from the DNA itself. In all, the sample holds more than 150,000 clones, and approximately 90% of those were seen once. The ten largest clones add up to less than 2% of the sample.

Read against the paper, the sample's time point label means: baseline before first vaccination. Samples from vaccinated people were obtained from the UK trials COV001 and COV002, which included a single-blind randomized controlled phase 2/3 trial of AZD1222 (ChAdOx1 nCoV-19) in healthy adults. Trial participant PBMC samples were collected at day 0 and day 28 after the second dose for TCRbeta chain sequencing. CDR1 is given as GTSNPN and CDR2 as SVGIG, both from the germline V gene (reference sequence). Inclusive of the bounding cysteine and phenylalanine, the CDR3 is 15 residues long. Left in the record is the CDR3 DNA by itself, 45 bases read in frame from the first base. V sheds 8 bases and J sheds 4 bases, leaving 23 bases between their ends. A word on this clone: No antigen is known for it. The record has no base qualities; no much larger clone is one base away.

The rearranged segments are TRBV30 and TRBJ1-2; a tentative D call is TRBD1 (5 bases match). The source material was peripheral blood, sampled on day 0 of AZD1222 vaccination. The sequence was obtained from an adult in good health. CDR3 loop: CAGYGTEPIFYGYTF. The DNA sequence is as follows: TGTGCCGGGTACGGGACGGAGCCAATTTTCTATGGCTACACCTTC.